This is a list of T cell receptor beta chains from one sample in a study of CD8+ T cells in alopecia areata. Here immunoSEQ multiplex PCR was the method, and the copy in TCRdb shows in-frame clones only, minus some. The data show 150,000 or so clones, around 55% seen once. The sequenced sample consisted of CD4+ T cells sorted from blood. These receptors were taken from a human donor in good health. CDR3s include the opening cysteine and the closing phenylalanine or tryptophan. A D gene is named only where the DNA matches it firmly. Rows give clone size only sometimes, using once, few, many, or a class for an expanded clone.

D gene: NA; V gene: TRBV25-1; J gene: TRBJ1-5; clone size: NA; CDR3 protein: CASSESPGAGQPQHF; CDR3 DNA: TGTGCCAGCAGTGAATCTCCAGGGGCTGGTCAGCCCCAGCATTTT
D gene: NA; V gene: TRBV29-1; J gene: TRBJ2-3; clone size: NA; CDR3 protein: CSCSESTDTQYF; CDR3 DNA: TGCAGCTGTTCAGAAAGCACAGATACGCAGTATTTT
D gene: NA; V gene: TRBV2; J gene: TRBJ2-7; clone size: NA; CDR3 protein: CASSEGPSWRYEQYF; CDR3 DNA: TGTGCCAGCAGTGAAGGACCATCCTGGAGGTACGAGCAGTACTTC
D gene: NA; V gene: TRBV7-9; J gene: TRBJ1-3; clone size: NA; CDR3 protein: CASTRDIAGNTIYF; CDR3 DNA: TGTGCCAGCACCAGGGACATAGCTGGAAACACCATATATTTT
D gene: TRBD2; V gene: TRBV11-1; J gene: TRBJ2-6; clone size: few; CDR3 protein: CASSSGLAGGSGANVLTF; CDR3 DNA: TGTGCCAGCAGCTCTGGACTAGCGGGAGGATCTGGGGCCAACGTCCTGACTTTC
D gene: TRBD2; V gene: TRBV28; J gene: TRBJ2-3; clone size: NA; CDR3 protein: CASSLGFGTSGRVRTQYF; CDR3 DNA: TGTGCCAGCAGTTTAGGGTTCGGCACAAGCGGGAGGGTACGTACGCAGTATTTT
D gene: TRBD2; V gene: TRBV5-1; J gene: TRBJ2-1; clone size: NA; CDR3 protein: CASSSEAGAGNEQFF; CDR3 DNA: TGCGCCAGCAGCTCTGAAGCGGGAGCAGGCAATGAGCAGTTCTTC
D gene: TRBD1; V gene: TRBV10-3; J gene: TRBJ2-1; clone size: few; CDR3 protein: CASSRTGGANNYEQFF; CDR3 DNA: TGTGCCAGCAGTCGAACAGGGGGAGCCAACAATTATGAGCAGTTCTTC
D gene: TRBD1; V gene: TRBV19; J gene: TRBJ1-1; clone size: few; CDR3 protein: CASSTRGQGGTEAFF; CDR3 DNA: TGTGCCAGTAGTACCAGAGGACAGGGAGGCACTGAAGCTTTCTTT
D gene: NA; V gene: TRBV4-1; J gene: TRBJ1-5; clone size: NA; CDR3 protein: CASSQEEGTGQPQHF; CDR3 DNA: TGCGCCAGCAGCCAAGAGGAAGGTACGGGTCAGCCCCAGCATTTT
D gene: TRBD1; V gene: TRBV19; J gene: TRBJ1-1; clone size: NA; CDR3 protein: CASRPDRAVAEAFF; CDR3 DNA: TGTGCCAGTAGACCCGACAGGGCGGTAGCTGAAGCTTTCTTT
D gene: TRBD2; V gene: TRBV11-2; J gene: TRBJ2-1; clone size: NA; CDR3 protein: CASSSHALAGGPNEQFF; CDR3 DNA: TGTGCCAGCAGCTCCCACGCACTAGCGGGAGGGCCTAATGAGCAGTTCTTC
D gene: NA; V gene: TRBV9; J gene: TRBJ1-2; clone size: NA; CDR3 protein: CASSVETGYGYTF; CDR3 DNA: TGTGCCAGCAGCGTAGAGACAGGCTATGGCTACACCTTC
D gene: NA; V gene: TRBV5-1; J gene: TRBJ2-5; clone size: NA; CDR3 protein: CASSGTDREETQYF; CDR3 DNA: TGCGCCAGCTCGGGGACCGACCGAGAGGAGACCCAGTACTTC
D gene: NA; V gene: TRBV2; J gene: TRBJ2-5; clone size: few; CDR3 protein: CASKDGGQWETQYF; CDR3 DNA: TGTGCCAGCAAGGACGGGGGGCAGTGGGAGACCCAGTACTTC
D gene: NA; V gene: TRBV29-1; J gene: TRBJ1-2; clone size: few; CDR3 protein: CSVEGQFGEPGNYGYTF; CDR3 DNA: TGCAGCGTTGAAGGGCAGTTTGGAGAGCCGGGGAACTATGGCTACACCTTC
D gene: NA; V gene: TRBV27; J gene: TRBJ2-7; clone size: few; CDR3 protein: CASTRGGLNEQYF; CDR3 DNA: TGTGCCAGCACCCGAGGGGGTCTTAACGAGCAGTACTTC
D gene: TRBD2; V gene: TRBV23-1; J gene: TRBJ2-1; clone size: NA; CDR3 protein: CASSQSASGSDEQFF; CDR3 DNA: TGCGCCAGCAGTCAATCGGCTAGCGGGAGCGATGAGCAGTTCTTC
D gene: TRBD2; V gene: TRBV10-3; J gene: TRBJ2-7; clone size: few; CDR3 protein: CAIRGKGGYEQYF; CDR3 DNA: TGTGCCATCAGGGGAAAGGGAGGGTACGAGCAGTACTTC
D gene: NA; V gene: TRBV2; J gene: TRBJ2-1; clone size: once; CDR3 protein: CAESWEVWSEQFF; CDR3 DNA: TGTGCCGAATCCTGGGAGGTTTGGAGTGAGCAGTTCTTC
D gene: TRBD2; V gene: TRBV2; J gene: TRBJ2-7; clone size: NA; CDR3 protein: CASRENGLAVNEQYF; CDR3 DNA: TGTGCCAGCAGGGAAAACGGACTAGCGGTGAACGAGCAGTACTTC
D gene: TRBD1; V gene: TRBV5-1; J gene: TRBJ2-3; clone size: NA; CDR3 protein: CASSEGASDTQYF; CDR3 DNA: TGCGCCAGCAGCGAGGGGGCTTCAGATACGCAGTATTTT
D gene: NA; V gene: TRBV10-2; J gene: TRBJ1-1; clone size: once; CDR3 protein: CASSEPLTREAFF; CDR3 DNA: TGCGCCAGCAGTGAGCCGCTCACAAGAGAAGCTTTCTTT
D gene: NA; V gene: TRBV29-1; J gene: TRBJ1-2; clone size: NA; CDR3 protein: CSARGLTNYGYTF; CDR3 DNA: TGCAGCGCCCGGGGGCTAACTAACTATGGCTACACCTTC
D gene: TRBD2; V gene: TRBV7-9; J gene: TRBJ2-2; clone size: few; CDR3 protein: CASSHFSGSDTGELFF; CDR3 DNA: TGTGCCAGCAGCCACTTTAGCGGGTCGGACACCGGGGAGCTGTTTTTT
D gene: NA; V gene: TRBV10-3; J gene: TRBJ2-4; clone size: few; CDR3 protein: CAISESIVAKNIQYF; CDR3 DNA: TGTGCCATCAGTGAGTCGATAGTAGCCAAAAACATTCAGTACTTC
D gene: NA; V gene: TRBV19; J gene: TRBJ2-5; clone size: NA; CDR3 protein: CASSISPSTTRQETQYF; CDR3 DNA: TGTGCCAGTAGTATCTCCCCCTCAACGACAAGACAAGAGACCCAGTACTTC
D gene: NA; V gene: TRBV10-2; J gene: TRBJ2-7; clone size: NA; CDR3 protein: CASSRQTSYEQYF; CDR3 DNA: TGCGCCAGCAGTCGGCAGACCTCCTACGAGCAGTACTTC
D gene: NA; V gene: TRBV5-6; J gene: TRBJ1-5; clone size: NA; CDR3 protein: CASSLFGSDDQPQHF; CDR3 DNA: TGTGCCAGCAGCTTGTTCGGAAGTGATGATCAGCCCCAGCATTTT
D gene: TRBD2; V gene: TRBV6-5; J gene: TRBJ2-1; clone size: few; CDR3 protein: CASRAGDKYNEQFF; CDR3 DNA: TGTGCCAGCAGAGCGGGGGATAAGTACAATGAGCAGTTCTTC
D gene: NA; V gene: TRBV2; J gene: TRBJ2-1; clone size: NA; CDR3 protein: CASWGWNEQFF; CDR3 DNA: TGTGCCAGCTGGGGGTGGAATGAGCAGTTCTTC
D gene: TRBD2; V gene: TRBV5-1; J gene: TRBJ2-5; clone size: few; CDR3 protein: CASSLLAGQETQYF; CDR3 DNA: TGCGCCAGCAGCTTGCTAGCGGGACAAGAGACCCAGTACTTC
D gene: NA; V gene: TRBV29-1; J gene: TRBJ2-7; clone size: few; CDR3 protein: CSVAVLESGEQYF; CDR3 DNA: TGCAGCGTTGCAGTTCTAGAGTCGGGGGAGCAGTACTTC
D gene: NA; V gene: TRBV7-9; J gene: TRBJ2-1; clone size: NA; CDR3 protein: CASSLPPDKEQFF; CDR3 DNA: TGTGCCAGCAGCTTACCGCCCGACAAGGAGCAGTTCTTC
D gene: TRBD1; V gene: TRBV6-5; J gene: TRBJ2-2; clone size: few; CDR3 protein: CATTGGANTGELFF; CDR3 DNA: TGTGCCACCACAGGGGGCGCGAACACCGGGGAGCTGTTTTTT
D gene: TRBD2; V gene: TRBV29-1; J gene: TRBJ2-7; clone size: NA; CDR3 protein: CSARTSGSYEQYF; CDR3 DNA: TGCAGCGCAAGGACTAGCGGGTCCTACGAGCAGTACTTC
D gene: TRBD1; V gene: TRBV30; J gene: TRBJ1-5; clone size: NA; CDR3 protein: CAWSGTGGNQPQHF; CDR3 DNA: TGTGCCTGGAGCGGGACAGGGGGCAATCAGCCCCAGCATTTT
D gene: NA; V gene: TRBV5-6; J gene: TRBJ2-2; clone size: NA; CDR3 protein: CASSYMTGELFF; CDR3 DNA: TGTGCCAGCAGCTACATGACCGGGGAGCTGTTTTTT
D gene: NA; V gene: TRBV18; J gene: TRBJ1-1; clone size: few; CDR3 protein: CASSPTGRTEAFF; CDR3 DNA: TGTGCCAGCTCGCCGACAGGAAGGACTGAAGCTTTCTTT
D gene: NA; V gene: TRBV5-1; J gene: TRBJ1-1; clone size: NA; CDR3 protein: CASRPGVGTEAFF; CDR3 DNA: TGCGCCAGCAGACCAGGGGTTGGAACTGAAGCTTTCTTT
D gene: NA; V gene: TRBV30; J gene: TRBJ2-2; clone size: few; CDR3 protein: CAWRRQTNTGELFF; CDR3 DNA: TGTGCCTGGAGGCGGCAAACGAACACCGGGGAGCTGTTTTTT
D gene: NA; V gene: TRBV29-1; J gene: TRBJ2-1; clone size: NA; CDR3 protein: CSVAPLAGSYNEQFF; CDR3 DNA: TGCAGCGTAGCGCCTTTGGCGGGATCTTACAATGAGCAGTTCTTC